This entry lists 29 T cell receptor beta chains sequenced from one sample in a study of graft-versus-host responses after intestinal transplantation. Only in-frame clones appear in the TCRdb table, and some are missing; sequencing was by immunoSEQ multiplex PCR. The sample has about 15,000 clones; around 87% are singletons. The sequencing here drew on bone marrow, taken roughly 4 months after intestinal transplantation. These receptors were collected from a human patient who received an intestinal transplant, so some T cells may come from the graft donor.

DNA for the CDR3: TGTGCCAGCAGCCCAGACAGGCCCGGGGAGCTGTTTTTT. Translated, it gives CASSPDRPGELFF. V gene TRBV27 combines with J gene TRBJ2-2; possibly TRBD1 for D (6 bases). The germline CDR1 and CDR2 sequences are MNHEY and SMNVEV (reference sequence). This CDR3 is built from 13 residues. V gave up 6 bases and J gave up 6 bases, with 11 bases separating them.

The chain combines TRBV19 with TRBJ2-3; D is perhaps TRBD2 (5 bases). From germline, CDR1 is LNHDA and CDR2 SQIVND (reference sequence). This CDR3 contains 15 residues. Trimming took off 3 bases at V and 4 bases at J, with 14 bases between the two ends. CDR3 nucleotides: TGTGCCAGTAGTATGGGTTTAGCGAGGGCAGATACGCAGTATTTT. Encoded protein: CASSMGLARADTQYF.

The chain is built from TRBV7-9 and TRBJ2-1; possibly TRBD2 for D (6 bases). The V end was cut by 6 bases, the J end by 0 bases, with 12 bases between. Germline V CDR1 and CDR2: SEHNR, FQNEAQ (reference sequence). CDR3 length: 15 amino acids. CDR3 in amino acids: CASRGLASSYNEQFF. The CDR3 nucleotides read TGTGCCAGCAGAGGGCTAGCGAGCTCCTACAATGAGCAGTTCTTC.

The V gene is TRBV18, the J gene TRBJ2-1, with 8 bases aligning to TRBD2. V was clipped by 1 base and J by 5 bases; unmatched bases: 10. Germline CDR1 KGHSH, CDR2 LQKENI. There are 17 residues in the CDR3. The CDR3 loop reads CASSPRVATGGHNEQFF. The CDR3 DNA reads TGTGCCAGCTCACCACGAGTTGCGACGGGAGGGCACAATGAGCAGTTCTTC.

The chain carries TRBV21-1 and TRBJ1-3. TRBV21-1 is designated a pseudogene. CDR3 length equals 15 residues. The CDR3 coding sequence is TGTGCCAGCACCCCCAGGGCCAAGTGCGGGAACACCATATATTTT. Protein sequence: CASTPRAKCGNTIYF.

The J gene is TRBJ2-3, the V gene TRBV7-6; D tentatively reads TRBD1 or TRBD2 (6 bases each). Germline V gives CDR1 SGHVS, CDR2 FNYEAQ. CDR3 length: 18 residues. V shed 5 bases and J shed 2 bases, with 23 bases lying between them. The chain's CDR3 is CASSPHEGGRPFTDTQYF. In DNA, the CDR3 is TGTGCCAGCAGCCCACACGAAGGGGGGAGGCCCTTCACAGATACGCAGTATTTT.

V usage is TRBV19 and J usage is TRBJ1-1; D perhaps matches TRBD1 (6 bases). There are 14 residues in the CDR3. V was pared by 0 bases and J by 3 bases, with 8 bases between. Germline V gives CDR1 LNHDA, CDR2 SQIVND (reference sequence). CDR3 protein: CASSIDRGDTEAFF. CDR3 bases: TGTGCCAGTAGTATAGATAGGGGGGACACTGAAGCTTTCTTT. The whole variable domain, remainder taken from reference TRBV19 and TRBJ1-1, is DGGITQSPKYLFRKEGQNVTLSCEQNLNHDAMYWYRQDPGQGLRLIYYSQIVNDFQKGDIAEGYSVSREKKESFPLTVTSAQKNPTAFYLCASSIDRGDTEAFFGQGTRLTVV.

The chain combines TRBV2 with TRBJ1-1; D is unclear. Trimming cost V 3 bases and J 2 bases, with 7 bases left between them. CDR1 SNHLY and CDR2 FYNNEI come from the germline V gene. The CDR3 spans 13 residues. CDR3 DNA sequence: TGTGCCAGCAGTGATAGACTTAACACTGAAGCTTTCTTT. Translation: CASSDRLNTEAFF.

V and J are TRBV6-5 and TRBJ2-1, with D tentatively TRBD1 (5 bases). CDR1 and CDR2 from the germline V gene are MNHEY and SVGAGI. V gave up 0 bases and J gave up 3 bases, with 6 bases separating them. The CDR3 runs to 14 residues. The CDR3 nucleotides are TGTGCCAGCAGTTACTCGACAGACTACAATGAGCAGTTCTTC. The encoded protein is CASSYSTDYNEQFF.

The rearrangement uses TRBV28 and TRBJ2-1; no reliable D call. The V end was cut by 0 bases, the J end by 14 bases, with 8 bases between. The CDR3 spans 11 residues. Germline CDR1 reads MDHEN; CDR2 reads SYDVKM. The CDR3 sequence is CASSLWLRKFF. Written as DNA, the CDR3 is TGTGCCAGCAGTTTATGGCTCCGTAAGTTCTTC.

DNA for the CDR3: TGTGCCAGCAGCGTAGGCAGAACTCGGGGGACCATATATTTT. This gives the protein CASSVGRTRGTIYF. The chain carries TRBV9 and TRBJ1-3; tentatively, D is TRBD1 (5 bases). From germline, CDR1 is SGDLS and CDR2 YYNGEE. CDR3 length: 14 amino acids. V was pared by 0 bases and J by 10 bases, with 14 bases between.

The CDR3 nucleotides are TGTGCCAGCAGTTACTCGCGGGAAGGATGGCCACCCCTCCACTTT. It specifies CASSYSREGWPPLHF. The V and J genes are TRBV6-5 and TRBJ1-6, with D hard to call. Trimming took off 0 bases at V and 11 bases at J, with 14 bases between the two ends. The germline CDR1 and CDR2 sequences are MNHEY and SVGAGI. CDR3 length: 15 residues.

The DNA of the CDR3 is TGTGCCAGCACCCATACTAGCGGGCAAAATGAGCAGTTCTTC. This sequence encodes CASTHTSGQNEQFF. V gene TRBV4-2 combines with J gene TRBJ2-1, with 9 bases aligning to TRBD2. The CDR3 extends over 14 amino acids. Germline V gene sequence: CDR1 LGHNA, CDR2 YNFKEQ. With V trimmed by 7 bases and J by 7 bases, 8 bases remained unmatched.

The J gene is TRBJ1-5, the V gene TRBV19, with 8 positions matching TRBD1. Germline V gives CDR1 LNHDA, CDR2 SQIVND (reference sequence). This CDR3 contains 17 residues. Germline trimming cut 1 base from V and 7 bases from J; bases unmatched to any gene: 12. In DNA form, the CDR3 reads TGTGCCAGTAGTATAGGTGGACAGGGTGTAGGGTGGCAGCCCCAGCATTTT. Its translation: CASSIGGQGVGWQPQHF.

CDR3 in amino acids: CASSIDPRLFWNTGELFF. CDR3 DNA sequence: TGTGCCAGTAGTATAGATCCCCGACTCTTCTGGAACACCGGGGAGCTGTTTTTT. The chain links TRBV19 to TRBJ2-2; the D is unclear. CDR1 is LNHDA and CDR2 is SQIVND in the germline V gene (reference sequence). This CDR3 is built from 18 residues. V was cut by 0 bases and J by 1 base, with 15 bases left in between.

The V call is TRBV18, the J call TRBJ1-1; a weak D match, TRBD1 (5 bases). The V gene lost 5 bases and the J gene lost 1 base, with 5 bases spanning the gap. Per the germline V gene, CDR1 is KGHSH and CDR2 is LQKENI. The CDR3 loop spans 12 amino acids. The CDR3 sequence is CASSTGNTEAFF. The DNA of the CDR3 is TGTGCCAGCTCAACAGGGAACACTGAAGCTTTCTTT.

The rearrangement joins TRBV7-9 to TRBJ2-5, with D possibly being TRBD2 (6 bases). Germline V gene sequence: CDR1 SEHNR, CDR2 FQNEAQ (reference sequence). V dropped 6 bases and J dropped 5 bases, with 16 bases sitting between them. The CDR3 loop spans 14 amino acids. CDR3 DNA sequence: TGTGCCAGCAGGTCGGGACTGAATATGGAGACCCAGTACTTC. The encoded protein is CASRSGLNMETQYF.

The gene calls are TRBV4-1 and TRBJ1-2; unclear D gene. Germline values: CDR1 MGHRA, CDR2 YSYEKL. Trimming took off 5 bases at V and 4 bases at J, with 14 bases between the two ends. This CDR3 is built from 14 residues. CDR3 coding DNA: TGCGCCAGCAGCGGGAACCGAAAGACCTATGGCTACACCTTC. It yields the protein CASSGNRKTYGYTF.

In nucleotides, the CDR3 is TGTGCCAGTAGTATTTGGCTAGCGGGCACAGATACGCAGTATTTT. Its protein product is CASSIWLAGTDTQYF. The chain combines TRBV19 with TRBJ2-3; 7 bases map to TRBD2. The ends lost 3 bases at V and 1 base at J; junction bases unmatched: 4. CDR3 length: 15 residues. Germline V gene lookup returns CDR1 LNHDA and CDR2 SQIVND (reference sequence).

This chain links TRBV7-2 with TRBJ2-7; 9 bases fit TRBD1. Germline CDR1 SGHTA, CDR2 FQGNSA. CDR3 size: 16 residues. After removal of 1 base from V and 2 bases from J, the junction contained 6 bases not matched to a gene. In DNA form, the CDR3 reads TGTGCCAGCAGCTTAGGTCCCGGGACAGGGCCCTACGAGCAGTACTTC. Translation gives CASSLGPGTGPYEQYF.

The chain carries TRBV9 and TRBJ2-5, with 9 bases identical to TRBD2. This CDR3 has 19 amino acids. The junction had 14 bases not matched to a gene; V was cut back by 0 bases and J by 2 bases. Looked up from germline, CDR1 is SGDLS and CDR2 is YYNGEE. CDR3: CASSVAGSGRGGRQETQYF. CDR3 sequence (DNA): TGTGCCAGCAGCGTAGCCGGTAGCGGGAGAGGTGGAAGGCAAGAGACCCAGTACTTC.

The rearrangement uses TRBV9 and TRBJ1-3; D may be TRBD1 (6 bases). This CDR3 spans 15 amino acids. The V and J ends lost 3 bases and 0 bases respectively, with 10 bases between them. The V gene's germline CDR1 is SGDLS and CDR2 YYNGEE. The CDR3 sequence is CASSGTEYSGNTIYF. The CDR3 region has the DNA TGTGCCAGCAGCGGGACAGAGTACTCTGGAAACACCATATATTTT.

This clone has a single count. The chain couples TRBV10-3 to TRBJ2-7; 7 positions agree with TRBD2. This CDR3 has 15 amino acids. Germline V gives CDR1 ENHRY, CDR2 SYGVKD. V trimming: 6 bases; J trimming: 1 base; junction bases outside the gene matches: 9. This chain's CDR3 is CAISTTGTTSYEQYF. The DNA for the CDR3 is TGTGCCATCAGCACAACCGGGACTACATCCTACGAGCAGTACTTC.

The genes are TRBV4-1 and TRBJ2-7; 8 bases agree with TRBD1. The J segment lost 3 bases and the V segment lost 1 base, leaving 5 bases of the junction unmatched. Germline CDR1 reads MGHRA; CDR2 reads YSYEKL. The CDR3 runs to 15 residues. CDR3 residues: CASSQGQGNIYEQYF. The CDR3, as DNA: TGCGCCAGCAGCCAAGGACAGGGGAATATCTACGAGCAGTACTTC.

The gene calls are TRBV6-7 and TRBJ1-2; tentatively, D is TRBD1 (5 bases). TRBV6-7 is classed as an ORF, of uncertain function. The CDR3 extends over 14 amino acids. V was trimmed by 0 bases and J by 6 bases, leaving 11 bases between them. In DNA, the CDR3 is TGTGCCAGCAGTTACTCGCGGCAGGGCCATGGCTACACCTTC. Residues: CASSYSRQGHGYTF.

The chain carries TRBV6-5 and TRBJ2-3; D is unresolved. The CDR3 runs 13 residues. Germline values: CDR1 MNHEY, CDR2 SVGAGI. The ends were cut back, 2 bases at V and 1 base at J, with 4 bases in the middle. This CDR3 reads CASSYSGTDTQYF. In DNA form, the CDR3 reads TGTGCCAGCAGTTACAGCGGCACAGATACGCAGTATTTT.

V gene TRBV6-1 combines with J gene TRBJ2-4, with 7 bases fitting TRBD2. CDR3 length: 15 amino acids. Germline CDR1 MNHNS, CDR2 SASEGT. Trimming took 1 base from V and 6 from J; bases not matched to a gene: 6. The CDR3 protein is CASSEVAGEGNIQYF. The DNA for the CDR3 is TGTGCCAGCAGTGAAGTGGCGGGAGAAGGAAACATTCAGTACTTC.

The CDR3 nucleotides read TGTGCCAGCAGCAACCGGGCCACTCGCACAGATACGCAGTATTTT. This translates into CASSNRATRTDTQYF. The chain carries TRBV9 and TRBJ2-3; D is undetermined. Germline loops: CDR1 SGDLS, CDR2 YYNGEE. V was trimmed by 4 bases and J by 1 base, leaving 13 bases between them. CDR3 length: 15 residues.

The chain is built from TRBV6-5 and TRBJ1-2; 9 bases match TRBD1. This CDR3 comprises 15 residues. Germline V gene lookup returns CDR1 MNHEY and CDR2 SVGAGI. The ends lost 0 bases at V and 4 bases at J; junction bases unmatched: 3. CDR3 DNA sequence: TGTGCCAGCAGTTACTCCGGACAGGGGCCCTATGGCTACACCTTC. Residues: CASSYSGQGPYGYTF.